This T cell receptor (beta chain) came from a study of blood T cell repertoires in COVID-19. At the level of the study: Researchers got acute and convalescent COVID-19 samples from the United States, Italy and Spain. T cells, B-cell-depleted T cells, or PBMCs supplied cDNA or gDNA.

Produced via immunoSEQ multiplex PCR; TCRdb's table is partial and in-frame only. The table includes roughly 190,000 clones, around four fifths detected once. The CDR3 sequence is 19 residues long. V was pared by 4 bases and J by 3 bases, with 21 bases of the junction left unmatched. The chain recombines TRBV23-1 with TRBJ2-7, with TRBD1 identical over 7 bases. TRBV23-1 is an open reading frame whose function is uncertain. The sequence came from a human donor in a cohort sampled during active COVID-19. The sample was peripheral blood. CDR3: CASSRAPPGQPKGSYEQYF. Written as DNA, the CDR3 is TGCGCCAGCAGTCGAGCCCCACCGGGACAGCCTAAGGGGAGCTACGAGCAGTACTTC.